A selection of T cell receptor beta chains follows, all from one sample in a study of a mutant IDH1 vaccine in newly diagnosed glioma. Profiling relied on immunoSEQ multiplex PCR, and the TCRdb table lists in-frame clones only, not all of them. Among tens of thousands of clones listed, about 73% were seen once. Antigen specificity for these receptors is unknown. The source was PBMCs, collected from a glioma patient whose treatment included an IDH1 peptide vaccine. The origin of the receptors is a man in his forties or fifties with glioma. The conserved cysteine and the conserved F or W are not part of the CDR3 here. Clone size is not always given. Where it is, it says once, few, many or a class for expanded clones.

clone_size | j_call | v_call | cdr3_aa
. | TRBJ2-1 | TRBV30 | AWSMGQGSDEQF
. | TRBJ1-1 | TRBV18 | ASSRGVGNTEAF
. | TRBJ1-2 | TRBV5-1 | ASKEAAGSGGGYT
. | TRBJ1-1 | TRBV6-1 | ASSRFGPTEAF
few | TRBJ2-7 | TRBV14 | ASSQDPGSSYEQY
. | TRBJ2-7 | TRBV6-6 | ASSPLDGTYEQY
few | TRBJ2-3 | TRBV2 | ASLTDTQY
. | TRBJ2-3 | TRBV7-9 | ASSFPGGGGGAGTQY
. | TRBJ2-7 | TRBV5-1 | ASSFGTSYYEQY
once | TRBJ1-5 | TRBV18 | ASSLMPGQGAGDQPQH
. | TRBJ1-4 | TRBV6-1 | ASSEGEAEGEKLF
. | TRBJ2-1 | TRBV30 | AWSPRPGEQF
. | TRBJ1-4 | TRBV9 | ASSVRGMDEKLF
. | TRBJ1-6 | TRBV7-2 | ASSTNRASPLH
. | TRBJ1-1 | TRBV5-4 | ASSIGTDRTHTEAF
few | TRBJ1-5 | TRBV7-8 | ASSHDSSANQPQH
few | TRBJ1-1 | TRBV27 | ASKGRGRNTEAF
. | TRBJ2-7 | TRBV7-6 | ASSLGGGSYEQY
few | TRBJ2-7 | TRBV27 | ASSLGDRAYEQY
. | TRBJ2-7 | TRBV28 | ATRGGAEQY
. | TRBJ1-1 | TRBV5-1 | ASSLETALNTEAF
. | TRBJ1-2 | TRBV29-1 | SVHDDRNYGYT
. | TRBJ2-5 | TRBV5-8 | ASSLGARETQY
many | TRBJ2-6 | TRBV6-5 | ASSLDPGANVLT
. | TRBJ1-4 | TRBV4-2 | ASSQVGRELTPALF
once | TRBJ2-7 | TRBV7-9 | ASSSTLTGGSYEQY
. | TRBJ2-7 | TRBV18 | ASSPDQSYEWQY
many | TRBJ2-2 | TRBV5-1 | ASSLGERGAGELF
. | TRBJ2-7 | TRBV6-5 | ASTPGVLSYEQY
. | TRBJ1-1 | TRBV7-8 | ASSLGGVTEAF
. | TRBJ2-5 | TRBV4-1 | ASSQIPGREETQY